The next 7 T cell receptor beta chains were all read from a single sample in a study of T cells expressing NK-cell markers (dated by TCRdb to 2020 to 2022). Library creation used 5' RACE. TCRdb shows the sequencer as Illumina HiSeq 2000. Through TCRdb reprocessing, the reads give one entry per CDR3 protein sequence; DNA is omitted. The sample's clone listing holds a few hundred thousand distinct CDR3 sequences. The ten most abundant clones make up roughly 5.5% of the sample. The sequenced material came from blood T cells: a sorted CD56 or NKG2C T cell subset, CD4+ or CD8+ T cells, or bulk PBMC T cells (not recorded which). The source is a man aged 18-70 years in good health.

V gene TRBV20-1 combines with J gene TRBJ2-3; there is no DNA to check the TCRdb D call of TRBD2. The CDR3 totals 14 residues. CDR1 DFQATT and CDR2 SNEGSKA come from the germline V gene (reference sequence). The CDR3 is CSAPRLAGGGPQYF.

The chain couples TRBV5-5 to TRBJ2-1; the D call of TRBD1 rests on TCRdb alone, since no DNA is present to check it. The CDR3 runs to 15 residues. Germline values: CDR1 SGHKS, CDR2 YYEKEE (reference sequence). The CDR3 region is CASSLAGGIYNEQFF.

The rearrangement links TRBV25-1 to TRBJ1-4; TCRdb's D gene call, TRBD1, goes unchecked for lack of DNA. Germline V gene data show CDR1 as MGHDK and CDR2 as SYGVNS. This CDR3 comprises 13 residues. The CDR3 loop reads CASSEFGRHKLFF.

CDR3: CASSLIRAGSSGANVLTF. The chain is built from TRBV11-1 and TRBJ2-6; as DNA is missing, the TRBD1 call by TCRdb cannot be tested. The CDR3 is made up of 18 amino acids. Germline CDR1 and CDR2: SGHAT and FQDESV (reference sequence).

This chain connects TRBV15 to TRBJ2-1; the TCRdb D gene call, TRBD1, has no DNA to confirm it. This CDR3 contains 16 residues. Germline V gene lookup returns CDR1 LNHNV and CDR2 YYDKDF (reference sequence). This CDR3 is CATSRTGQPSLDEQFF.

This chain links TRBV6-1 with TRBJ1-5; TCRdb lists TRBD1, though no DNA is available to test this call. Germline loops: CDR1 MNHNS, CDR2 SASEGT. The CDR3 length is 14 residues. The CDR3 spells CASLRGRSNQPQHF.

The chain combines TRBV6-5 with TRBJ2-5; TCRdb designates TRBD1, a call that cannot be tested without DNA. CDR1 MNHEY and CDR2 SVGAGI come from the germline V gene. CDR3 size: 14 residues. The CDR3 reads CASSYQGGVKTQYF.